The entry below gives a single T cell receptor beta chain sequence along with its context. The CDR3 has 14 residues. CDR1 and CDR2 from the germline V gene are SQVTM and ANQGSEA. V gave up 5 bases and J gave up 4 bases; unmatched junction bases: 2. The data are from a study of response to subunit inactivated influenza vaccine. One entry per CDR3 protein results from TCRdb running MiXCR on the RT-PCR reads. In the table there are 500,000 to 700,000 distinct CDR3 sequences, less than 25% of which are singletons. Separately, the same data were catalogued under a study of T cells expressing NK-cell markers. That paper states: UMI-tagged 5'RACE template switching yielded the TCR beta cDNA. CD8+ T cells in 5 or 6 donors included dominant NKG2C+ clonotypes at roughly 1.0-7.5%. Whether expanded NKG2C+ T cell clones were HCMV-specific remained unclear.

This sequence originates from a man in his fifties or sixties who received an inactivated influenza vaccine. The sample in question was CD4+ T cells sorted from PBMCs, obtained about 12 days after vaccination. This chain uses TRBV29-1 with TRBJ2-1, with 13 nucleotides matching TRBD2. The CDR3 is CSVRTSGSYNEQFF. DNA for the CDR3: TGCAGCGTTCGGACTAGCGGGAGTTACAATGAGCAGTTCTTC.